The rows below give T cell receptor beta chains drawn from one sample of a study of early T cells in non-severe SARS-CoV-2 infection. In TCRdb, the 5' RACE reads were re-called with MiXCR into one record per CDR3 protein. The sample has 60,000 to 85,000 distinct CDR3 sequences, 15% to 17% seen once. The sequenced sample consisted of whole blood. These receptors were collected from an adult who was a healthcare worker with PCR-confirmed SARS-CoV-2 infection or an uninfected control (not recorded which). Both conserved end residues are part of each CDR3. The order of the fields is clone size, V gene, D gene, J gene, CDR3 protein, CDR3 DNA. The D gene is left open where the match is weak. Clone size is stated in some rows and not others, as once, few, many or a class when expanded.

size: few
V: TRBV9
D: -
J: TRBJ2-1
CDR3: CASSGGTPVGEFF
DNA: TGTGCCAGCAGCGGGGGGACTCCCGTTGGCGAGTTCTTC

size: -
V: TRBV9
D: -
J: TRBJ2-3
CDR3: CASSGSGTPTDTQYF
DNA: TGTGCCAGCAGCGGATCCGGGACACCCACAGATACGCAGTATTTT

size: -
V: TRBV6-1
D: -
J: TRBJ2-1
CDR3: CAIDFDSYNEQFF
DNA: TGTGCCATCGACTTCGACTCCTACAATGAGCAGTTCTTC

size: -
V: TRBV4-1
D: TRBD2
J: TRBJ2-1
CDR3: CASSHPGTSGGNSYNEQFF
DNA: TGCGCCAGCAGCCACCCCGGGACTAGCGGGGGGAACTCCTACAATGAGCAGTTCTTC

size: few
V: TRBV11-2
D: -
J: TRBJ2-5
CDR3: CASSSWGETQYF
DNA: TGTGCCAGCAGCTCTTGGGGGGAGACCCAGTACTTC

size: many
V: TRBV12-5
D: -
J: TRBJ1-1
CDR3: CASGLIMYFRYNTEAFF
DNA: TGTGCTAGTGGTTTAATTATGTATTTTCGATACAACACTGAAGCTTTCTTT

size: few
V: TRBV20-1
D: -
J: TRBJ2-1
CDR3: CSAPLAKRGNEQFF
DNA: TGCAGTGCCCCCCTAGCGAAGAGGGGCAATGAGCAGTTCTTC

size: -
V: TRBV21-1
D: -
J: TRBJ1-2
CDR3: CASSKANYGYTF
DNA: TGTGCCAGCAGCAAAGCAAACTATGGCTACACCTTC

size: few
V: TRBV19
D: TRBD1
J: TRBJ1-5
CDR3: CASSIEQGNQPQHF
DNA: TGTGCCAGTAGTATAGAACAGGGGAATCAGCCCCAGCATTTT

size: -
V: TRBV29-1
D: TRBD1
J: TRBJ1-2
CDR3: CSVEETGNTLYGYTF
DNA: TGCAGCGTTGAAGAGACAGGGAACACCCTTTATGGCTACACCTTC

size: -
V: TRBV5-6
D: -
J: TRBJ2-2
CDR3: CASSFRLDTGELFF
DNA: TGTGCCAGCAGCTTTCGGTTAGACACCGGGGAGCTGTTTTTT

size: few
V: TRBV10-3
D: TRBD2
J: TRBJ2-3
CDR3: CAISSSTSGRQDTQYF
DNA: TGTGCCATCAGCTCCTCGACTAGCGGGAGACAAGATACGCAGTATTTT

size: -
V: TRBV9
D: -
J: TRBJ1-1
CDR3: CASSSRPGGHTEAFF
DNA: TGTGCCAGCAGCTCCCGACCCGGAGGGCACACTGAAGCTTTCTTT

size: few
V: TRBV7-3
D: TRBD2
J: TRBJ2-5
CDR3: CASSRGLAGVETQYF
DNA: TGTGCCAGCAGCCGGGGACTAGCGGGGGTCGAGACCCAGTACTTC

size: few
V: TRBV19
D: -
J: TRBJ1-5
CDR3: CASTPGLTLNQPRHF
DNA: TGTGCCAGTACGCCGGGCCTTACTCTTAATCAGCCCCGGCATTTT

size: few
V: TRBV18
D: -
J: TRBJ2-7
CDR3: CASSPGLGPIEQYF
DNA: TGTGCCAGCTCACCCGGACTGGGACCGATCGAGCAGTACTTC

size: few
V: TRBV7-2
D: TRBD2
J: TRBJ2-1
CDR3: CASRDTSGGPPNEQFF
DNA: TGTGCCAGCAGGGATACTAGCGGAGGGCCTCCCAATGAGCAGTTCTTC

size: few
V: TRBV12-3/TRBV12-4
D: -
J: TRBJ2-3
CDR3: CASSLFGATDTQYF
DNA: TGTGCCAGCAGTTTATTCGGGGCGACAGATACGCAGTATTTT

size: many
V: TRBV29-1
D: TRBD1
J: TRBJ2-2
CDR3: CSVEDAAGGTGELFF
DNA: TGCAGCGTTGAAGATGCGGCAGGGGGCACCGGGGAGCTGTTTTTT

size: -
V: TRBV19
D: TRBD2
J: TRBJ2-5
CDR3: CASSPRGGEETQYF
DNA: TGTGCCAGTAGTCCTCGGGGGGGAGAAGAGACCCAGTACTTC

size: few
V: TRBV11-3
D: -
J: TRBJ2-1
CDR3: CASSPRVAEYNEQFF
DNA: TGTGCCAGCAGCCCCCGGGTAGCGGAATACAATGAGCAGTTCTTC

size: few
V: TRBV6-5
D: -
J: TRBJ1-3
CDR3: CASSRGEPGNTIYF
DNA: TGTGCCAGCAGTAGGGGGGAACCTGGAAACACCATATATTTT

size: few
V: TRBV6-5
D: -
J: TRBJ2-7
CDR3: CASSRMGGSYEQYF
DNA: TGTGCCAGCAGCCGTATGGGGGGATCCTACGAGCAGTACTTC

size: few
V: TRBV24-1
D: TRBD1
J: TRBJ2-7
CDR3: CATSDAGQGISGEQYF
DNA: TGTGCCACCAGTGATGCGGGACAGGGTATATCGGGCGAGCAGTACTTC

size: few
V: TRBV20-1
D: -
J: TRBJ2-7
CDR3: CSAPDRSLLYEQYF
DNA: TGCAGTGCTCCCGACCGAAGCCTCCTCTACGAGCAGTACTTC

size: few
V: TRBV5-4
D: TRBD1
J: TRBJ2-4
CDR3: CASSTQGAPKNIQYF
DNA: TGTGCCAGCAGCACACAGGGGGCCCCCAAAAACATTCAGTACTTC

size: few
V: TRBV5-4
D: TRBD1
J: TRBJ2-7
CDR3: CASTNRGSSYEQYF
DNA: TGTGCCAGCACCAACAGGGGGTCCTCCTACGAGCAGTACTTC

size: -
V: TRBV27
D: -
J: TRBJ2-5
CDR3: CASGRTEETQYF
DNA: TGTGCCAGCGGGAGGACAGAAGAGACCCAGTACTTC

size: -
V: TRBV6-6
D: -
J: TRBJ1-5
CDR3: CASTSTADQPQHF
DNA: TGTGCCAGCACCTCGACAGCTGATCAGCCCCAGCATTTT

size: few
V: TRBV6-1
D: -
J: TRBJ2-1
CDR3: CASSDRLINEQFF
DNA: TGTGCCAGCAGTGATAGGCTTATCAATGAGCAGTTCTTC

size: few
V: TRBV7-9
D: -
J: TRBJ1-2
CDR3: CASSVNYGYTF
DNA: TGTGCCAGCAGCGTGAACTATGGCTACACCTTC

size: -
V: TRBV7-2
D: -
J: TRBJ1-3
CDR3: CASSSGAFSGNTIYF
DNA: TGTGCCAGCAGCTCGGGAGCTTTCTCTGGAAACACCATATATTTT

size: -
V: TRBV4-3
D: -
J: TRBJ2-7
CDR3: CASSQRLPPGRSASEQYF
DNA: TGCGCCAGCAGCCAACGACTCCCCCCCGGACGGTCAGCGAGCGAGCAGTACTTC

size: -
V: TRBV6-1
D: -
J: TRBJ2-7
CDR3: CAISIGVTPSSYEQYF
DNA: TGTGCCATTTCGATCGGGGTGACTCCTAGCTCCTACGAGCAGTACTTC

size: few
V: TRBV7-2
D: TRBD2
J: TRBJ2-1
CDR3: CASSHILSGSEQFF
DNA: TGTGCCAGCAGCCACATTCTTAGCGGGAGCGAGCAGTTCTTC

size: many
V: TRBV29-1
D: -
J: TRBJ2-7
CDR3: CSVEVASSYEQYF
DNA: TGCAGCGTTGAAGTAGCCAGCTCCTACGAGCAGTACTTC

size: -
V: TRBV6-2/TRBV6-3
D: -
J: TRBJ2-7
CDR3: CASIEDSKTYEQYF
DNA: TGTGCCAGCATCGAAGACAGTAAAACCTACGAGCAGTACTTC

size: -
V: TRBV2
D: -
J: TRBJ2-7
CDR3: CASRDKGPTYEQYF
DNA: TGTGCCAGCAGGGACAAGGGACCCACCTACGAGCAGTACTTC

size: few
V: TRBV27
D: -
J: TRBJ1-5
CDR3: CASSLGRGNQPQHF
DNA: TGTGCCAGCAGTCTAGGCAGGGGCAATCAGCCCCAGCATTTT

size: -
V: TRBV20-1
D: -
J: TRBJ2-3
CDR3: CSARGTSTDTQYF
DNA: TGCAGTGCTAGGGGAACTAGCACAGATACGCAGTATTTT

size: few
V: TRBV27
D: TRBD2
J: TRBJ2-1
CDR3: CASSLWGGGADGNEQFF
DNA: TGTGCCAGCAGTTTATGGGGCGGGGGGGCCGATGGGAATGAGCAGTTCTTC

size: once
V: TRBV29-1
D: -
J: TRBJ2-5
CDR3: CSANRGQETQYF
DNA: TGCAGCGCAAATCGGGGGCAAGAGACCCAGTACTTC

size: -
V: TRBV24-1
D: TRBD1
J: TRBJ2-1
CDR3: CATSDSGTGRVNEQFF
DNA: TGTGCCACCAGTGATTCCGGGACAGGGCGAGTCAATGAGCAGTTCTTC